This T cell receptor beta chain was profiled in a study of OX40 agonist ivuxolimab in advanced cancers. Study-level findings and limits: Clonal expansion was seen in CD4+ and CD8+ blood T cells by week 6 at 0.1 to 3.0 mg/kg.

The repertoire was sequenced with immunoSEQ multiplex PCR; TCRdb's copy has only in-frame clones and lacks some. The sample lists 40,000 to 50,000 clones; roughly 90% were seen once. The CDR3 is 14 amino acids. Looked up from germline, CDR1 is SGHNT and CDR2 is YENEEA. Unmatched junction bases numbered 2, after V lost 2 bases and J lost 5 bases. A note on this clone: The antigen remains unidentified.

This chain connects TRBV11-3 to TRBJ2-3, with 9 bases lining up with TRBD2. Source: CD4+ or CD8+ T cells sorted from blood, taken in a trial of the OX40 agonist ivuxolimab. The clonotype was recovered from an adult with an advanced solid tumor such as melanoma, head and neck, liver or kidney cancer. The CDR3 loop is CASSLIAGVDTQYF. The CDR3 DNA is TGTGCCAGCAGCTTAATAGCGGGGGTAGATACGCAGTATTTT.